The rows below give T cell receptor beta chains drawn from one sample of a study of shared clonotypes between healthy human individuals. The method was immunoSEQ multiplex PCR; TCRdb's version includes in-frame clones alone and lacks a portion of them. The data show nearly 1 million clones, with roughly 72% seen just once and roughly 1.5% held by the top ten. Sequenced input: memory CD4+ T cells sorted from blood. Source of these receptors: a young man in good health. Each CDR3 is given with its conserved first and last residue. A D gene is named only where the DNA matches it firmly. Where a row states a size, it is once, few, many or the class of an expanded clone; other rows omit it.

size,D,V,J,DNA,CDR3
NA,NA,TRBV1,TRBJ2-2,TGCACCAGCAGCCAACCAGGACTTTGGGACGGGGAGCTGTTTTTT,CTSSQPGLWDGELFF
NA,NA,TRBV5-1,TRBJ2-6,TGCGCCAGCAGCTATGACTTCTCTGGGGCCAACGTCCTGACTTTC,CASSYDFSGANVLTF
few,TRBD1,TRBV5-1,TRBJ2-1,TGCGCCAGCAGCACCTCCGGGACAGGGGGCCGGAATGAGCAGTTCTTC,CASSTSGTGGRNEQFF
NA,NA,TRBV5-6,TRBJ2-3,TGTGCCAGCAGCTTGTTGCAGGGAAGCACAGATACGCAGTATTTT,CASSLLQGSTDTQYF
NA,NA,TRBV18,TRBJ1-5,TGTGCCAGCTCAGAAGGGCTCAATCAGCCCCAGCATTTT,CASSEGLNQPQHF
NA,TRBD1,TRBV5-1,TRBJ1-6,TGCGCCAGCAGCTTGGCCACAGGGGAGAATTCACCCCTCCACTTT,CASSLATGENSPLHF
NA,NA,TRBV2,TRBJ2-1,TGTGCCAGCAGTCGCCGGGACAAAAACTACAATGAGCAGTTCTTC,CASSRRDKNYNEQFF
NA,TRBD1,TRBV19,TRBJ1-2,TGTGCCAGTAGTATATCAGGACAGGGGACCCTCAGTGGCTACACCTTC,CASSISGQGTLSGYTF
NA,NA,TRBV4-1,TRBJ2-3,TGCGCCAGCAGCCAAGAAGGACAGCGAGGGGATACGCAGTATTTT,CASSQEGQRGDTQYF
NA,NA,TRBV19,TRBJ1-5,TGTGCCAGTAGTAAGTGGGTAGTCGGCAATCAGCCCCAGCATTTT,CASSKWVVGNQPQHF
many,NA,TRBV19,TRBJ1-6,TGTGCCAGTAGTATTCAGGTTGGGGATTCACCCCTCCACTTT,CASSIQVGDSPLHF
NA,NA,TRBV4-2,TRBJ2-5,TGTGCCAGCAGCCAAGAGCGAGCCAGGGGCCAAGAGACCCAGTACTTC,CASSQERARGQETQYF
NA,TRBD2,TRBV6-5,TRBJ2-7,TGTGCCAGCACCCTAAGGAGAGGACTAGCTGGGGAGCAGTACTTC,CASTLRRGLAGEQYF
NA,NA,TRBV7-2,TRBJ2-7,TGTGCCAGCAGCGGGTCGGGATGGGACGAGCAGTACTTC,CASSGSGWDEQYF
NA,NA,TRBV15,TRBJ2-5,TGTGCCACCAGCAGGCTCGGAGAGACCCAGTACTTC,CATSRLGETQYF
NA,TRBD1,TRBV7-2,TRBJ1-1,TGTGCCAGCAGCCAGACAGGGTTTAGGAAGACTGAAGCTTTCTTT,CASSQTGFRKTEAFF